The 14 T cell receptor beta chains given below trace back to one sample, sequenced in a study of shared clonotypes between healthy human individuals. Generated by immunoSEQ multiplex PCR, the TCRdb table keeps only in-frame clones and is missing some. Of some 2,000,000 clones listed, about 95% are singletons. Terminally differentiated effector memory CD45RA+ cells were left out of the naive CD8 fraction, which was CD45RO-negative and positively selected for CCR7. The sample consisted of naive CD8+ T cells sorted from blood. Source of these receptors: a man between 18 and 29 years old in good health.

As to this clone: Other DNA sequences in the sample encode the same CDR3. The chain links TRBV2 to TRBJ2-7; 7 bases are shared with TRBD1. The V gene's germline CDR1 is SNHLY and CDR2 FYNNEI. This CDR3 is 13 amino acids long. With 8 bases clipped from V and 0 bases from J, the junction kept 4 bases outside the gene matches. The CDR3 region is CASVGTDSYEQYF. CDR3 DNA: TGTGCCAGCGTCGGGACAGACTCCTACGAGCAGTACTTC.

This clone was counted only a few times. This rearrangement joins TRBV7-9 to TRBJ1-5, with D possibly being TRBD1 (6 bases). Germline V gene lookup returns CDR1 SEHNR and CDR2 FQNEAQ (reference sequence). The CDR3 runs to 16 residues. Deletions cut 4 bases from V and 5 bases from J, with 18 bases between. The CDR3 reads CASSSTNRGSDQPQHF. The CDR3 nucleotides are TGTGCCAGCAGCTCGACAAATAGGGGGTCCGATCAGCCCCAGCATTTT.

This chain links TRBV29-1 with TRBJ2-7; 9 bases agree with TRBD1. This CDR3 has 14 amino acids. The V and J ends lost 6 bases and 5 bases, in that order; junction bases with no gene match: 11. Looked up from germline, CDR1 is SQVTM and CDR2 is ANQGSEA. CDR3 sequence: CSVKGQGIVDEQYF. The CDR3, as DNA: TGCAGCGTAAAGGGACAGGGAATCGTGGACGAGCAGTACTTC.

Worth noting for this clone: The sample has other DNA sequences that encode this CDR3 too. The chain carries TRBV5-5 and TRBJ2-7; 7 nucleotides match TRBD2. CDR1 is SGHKS and CDR2 is YYEKEE in the germline V gene (reference sequence). This CDR3 is built from 15 residues. V lost 0 bases to trimming and J lost 2 bases; unmatched junction nucleotides: 5. The CDR3 sequence: CASSLGLAATYEQYF. The CDR3 coding sequence is TGTGCCAGCAGCTTGGGGCTAGCGGCCACCTACGAGCAGTACTTC.

This clone has just one count. The chain uses TRBV2 and TRBJ2-7; D is perhaps TRBD1 (6 bases). Trimming stripped 5 bases from V and 0 bases from J, with 8 bases between. CDR1 is SNHLY, CDR2 FYNNEI, per germline. The CDR3 length is 13 residues. The CDR3 loop reads CASSNRASYEQYF. In DNA form, the CDR3 reads TGTGCCAGCAGTAACAGGGCCTCCTACGAGCAGTACTTC.

The V call is TRBV30, the J call TRBJ2-1; 9 positions match TRBD2. V lost 0 bases and J lost 2; bases outside the gene matches: 2. The CDR3 loop spans 15 amino acids. The germline CDR1 and CDR2 sequences are GTSNPN and SVGIG (reference sequence). The CDR3 region is CAWSVGGGAYNEQFF. The CDR3 DNA reads as TGTGCCTGGAGTGTAGGCGGGGGGGCCTACAATGAGCAGTTCTTC.

The rearrangement joins TRBV6-5 to TRBJ1-2; 8 bases are shared with TRBD1. Germline assignment: CDR1 MNHEY and CDR2 SVGAGI. The CDR3 totals 16 residues. J gave up 5 bases and V 3 bases, and 11 bases lay outside the gene matches. CDR3 region: CASSYGSPGGRYGYTF. The CDR3, as DNA: TGTGCCAGCAGTTATGGAAGTCCAGGGGGCCGGTATGGCTACACCTTC.

V usage is TRBV7-9 and J usage is TRBJ2-7, with 8 bases lining up with TRBD2. CDR1 SEHNR and CDR2 FQNEAQ come from the germline V gene (reference sequence). V shed 5 bases and J 4 bases; nucleotides not matched to a gene: 16. The CDR3 length is 17 residues. CDR3 coding DNA: TGTGCCAGCAGCCCGAACTACATCGGGACTAGATCTTACGAGCAGTACTTC. Protein: CASSPNYIGTRSYEQYF.

As concerns this clone: This CDR3 is also generated by other DNA sequences in the sample. This chain connects TRBV30 to TRBJ1-1; 11 positions agree with TRBD1. The CDR3 consists of 14 residues. Germline CDR1 and CDR2: GTSNPN and SVGIG (reference sequence). The junction had 3 bases not matched to a gene; V was cut back by 1 base and J by 5 bases. The CDR3, as DNA: TGTGCCTGGAGTGCAGGACAGGGGGCGACTGAAGCTTTCTTT. Encoded protein: CAWSAGQGATEAFF.

The CDR3 loop reads CAIKGAETQYF. CDR3 in DNA: TGTGCCATCAAGGGGGCAGAGACCCAGTACTTC. The rearrangement links TRBV10-3 to TRBJ2-5, with 7 bases identical to TRBD1. With 7 bases clipped from V and 4 bases from J, the junction kept 0 bases outside the gene matches. This CDR3 has 11 residues. Germline V gives CDR1 ENHRY, CDR2 SYGVKD.

The V call is TRBV11-2, the J call TRBJ2-7; D unresolved. The CDR3 loop spans 13 amino acids. V was shortened by 4 bases and J by 2 bases, with 9 bases between the two germline ends. Per the germline V gene, CDR1 is SGHAT and CDR2 is FQNNGV. CDR3 loop: CASSSRVAYEQYF. DNA for the CDR3: TGTGCCAGCAGCTCAAGGGTTGCCTACGAGCAGTACTTC.

CDR3 sequence reads: CASSVADSGSGGGDTQYF. The CDR3 DNA sequence: TGTGCCAGCAGCGTAGCTGATAGCGGGAGTGGGGGTGGAGATACGCAGTATTTT. The genes are TRBV9 and TRBJ2-3, with TRBD2 identical over 9 bases. The CDR3 length is 18 residues. Germline CDR1 SGDLS, CDR2 YYNGEE. Losses at the gene ends were 0 bases for V and 5 bases for J; bases not matched to a gene: 13.

The chain carries TRBV7-9 and TRBJ2-3; D is unresolved. Germline lookup yields CDR1 SEHNR and CDR2 FQNEAQ (reference sequence). The CDR3 covers 15 residues. Trimming pared 1 base from V and 2 bases from J, leaving 10 bases between. The CDR3 bases are TGTGCCAGCAGCTTAGGCGTGGGCCTCACAGATACGCAGTATTTT. Translated: CASSLGVGLTDTQYF.

The V and J genes are TRBV7-6 and TRBJ2-1, with a tentative D call TRBD1 (6 bases). Germline CDR1 reads SGHVS; CDR2 reads FNYEAQ. This CDR3 spans 15 amino acids. The V gene lost 4 bases and the J gene lost 0 bases, with 10 bases spanning the gap. CDR3 in DNA: TGTGCCAGCAGCTCGACAGGTAACTCCTACAATGAGCAGTTCTTC. This codes for CASSSTGNSYNEQFF.